This T cell receptor (beta chain) comes out of a study of cytomegalovirus exposure and HLA in healthy donors. As concerns this clone: What it binds is not known.

This PCR relied on a set of 60 Vbeta primers and 13 Jbeta primers. Sequenced by immunoSEQ multiplex PCR; TCRdb stores in-frame clones only, minus some. The sample yields about 160,000 clones, about three quarters seen once. Study-wide findings and caveats: Among the sequence variants, a highly shared cluster was likely an artifact of sequencing.

The V gene end was trimmed by 1 base and the J gene end by 8 bases; junction bases not matched to a gene: 4. Per germline, CDR1 GTSNPN and CDR2 SVGIG (reference sequence). This CDR3 comprises 13 residues. This sequence joins TRBV30 and TRBJ1-1; the match to TRBD1 covers 10 bases. Source material: PBMCs. This TCR derives from a middle-aged woman in good health and CMV-seropositive. In DNA, the CDR3 is TGTGCCTGGAGTGCGACAGGGGGCGCGGAAGCTTTCTTT. It translates to CAWSATGGAEAFF.